This record covers a single TCR beta chain. Its antigen is currently unknown. The investigators amplified TCR beta CDR3 regions from RNA transcripts. A first-round RT-PCR of the TCR CDR3 used the HTBI primer set. TCRdb recomputed calls from the multiplex PCR reads with MiXCR, one row per CDR3 protein. In the table there are about 560,000 distinct CDR3 sequences, approximately 15% of which are singletons. V shed 3 bases and J shed 4 bases, with 11 bases lying between them. The CDR3 totals 13 residues. The germline V gene encodes CDR1 DFQATT and CDR2 SNEGSKA (reference sequence). No progression to ophthalmopathy during 18 months of follow-up defined stable disease. Cells are PBMCs isolated from roughly 10 ml of fresh blood. The entry originates in a study of T cells in Graves' hyperthyroidism and ophthalmopathy. At the level of the study: Specimen type is peripheral blood, collected at initial diagnosis prior to any treatment.

Findings of the study overall: Expanded thyroid clonotypes (above 0.001) were mostly also found in blood.

What was sequenced was blood. The chain carries TRBV20-1 and TRBJ2-3; no definite D call. This receptor was obtained from a young woman with Graves' hyperthyroidism. The CDR3 is CSASRTGPDTQYF. The CDR3, as DNA: TGCAGTGCTAGTAGGACGGGCCCAGATACGCAGTATTTT.